The sequence of this TCR beta chain was determined in a study of T cell repertoires in cytomegalovirus infection. CDR1 is SEHNR and CDR2 is FQNEAQ in the germline V gene (reference sequence). CDR3 length equals 16 residues. The J segment lost 3 bases and the V segment lost 7 bases, leaving 7 bases of the junction unmatched. TCRdb independently ran MiXCR on the reads; one entry per CDR3 protein. This table holds hundreds of thousands of distinct CDR3 sequences, about 33% found once. A remark on this clonotype: Its matching antigen is unknown.

The chain is built from TRBV7-9 and TRBJ2-3; 13 nucleotides agree with TRBD2. The sequence was collected from a human donor in good health (CMV status not recorded). Some clones in this sample may be carry-over from other donors' samples. The sequenced sample was cultured CD8+ T cells from PBMCs, obtained from culture after CMV antigen stimulation. The CDR3 DNA reads TGTGCCAGCACCTCGACTAGCGGGGGGTCTACAGATACGCAGTATTTT. It encodes CASTSTSGGSTDTQYF.